This T cell receptor beta chain was found in a study of cytomegalovirus exposure and HLA in healthy donors (dated by TCRdb to the late 2010s). Concerning the study at large: According to an earlier analysis of a few hundred of the donors, about 190 million T cells yielded some 110 million unique TCR beta sequences and about 300 Gb of sequence data. A separate validation cohort of 90 to 150 different subjects was used in addition to the approximately 700-subject first cohort. In a later analysis, previously published TCR beta repertoires from 550 to 750 donors were re-analyzed and high-resolution HLA genotyping was added so that TCR occurrence patterns could be studied. Every repertoire in the discovery cohort had been generated on one and the same sequencing platform. Roughly 300 gigabases of sequencing data and 78 million or so unique TCR sequences were included in an early release covering several hundred HLA-typed donors. Typing coverage differed by locus: A, B, C, DRB1 and DQB1 were typed in about 620-630 donors, DQA1 in about 500, DPA1 in 600 to 610, and DPB1 in 400 to 490. Because of strong linkage in the cohort, four or five DR-DQ haplotypes were treated as single units for association and clustering. The study used immunosequencing to profile the T cell repertoires of several hundred subjects and linked those repertoires to cytomegalovirus serostatus. Genome-wide SNP genotypes for about three fifths of the roughly 670 donors were used in a later genetic analysis, which treated that subset as a discovery cohort. Across some 400 genotyped donors of the cohort, an average of roughly 250,000 unique TCR beta nucleotide sequences per donor were sequenced, and roughly a sixth of those sequences were non-productive. The later analysis used no new phenotypic data to find candidate immune exposures, relying instead on TCR beta sequences and their occurrence across donors. Of the 300 to 500 genotyped donors, 70% to 90% were placed in the genetic ancestry cluster associated with self-reported Caucasian donors. Donor age, sex, ethnicity and CMV serostatus were compiled alongside the repertoire data. Class I and class II HLA loci were covered by the typing at four-digit resolution. The study aimed to test whether cataloging public T cell receptors could reveal signatures of past pathogen exposure. The study combined high-throughput TCR immunosequencing, statistical association of individual TCRs with disease status, and machine learning to predict cytomegalovirus infection status. To decide whether each TCR beta V gene segment behaved as functional or pseudogenic, an earlier analysis of fewer than 750 of the donors relied on high-throughput TCR beta sequencing.

Overall study results and their limits: Strong co-occurrence of HLA alleles, especially DR and DQ, made assigning TCR associations to individual alleles difficult. Broadly in line with IMGT annotations, most TCR beta V segments showed up in productive rearrangements about 90% or about 30% of the time in an earlier analysis of roughly 590 of the donors. Most TCR sequences were seen in very few donors, while some public TCRs were found in many individuals. In a later analysis, several top co-occurrence clusters were reported to appear linked to parvovirus B19, influenza, CMV and Epstein-Barr virus. In both the original and validation cohorts, the classifier was reported to diagnose cytomegalovirus status with high specificity and sensitivity. It was suggested by the authors that the approach could potentially be generalized to other disease states and immunological phenotypes. A further reported finding was that TCR beta sequences accurately predicted the HLA-A and HLA-B alleles for most subjects in the first cohort. In a later analysis, the rate of TCR association differed among HLA loci, with DRB1 alleles having the most associated TCRs and HLA-C alleles having the fewest. A group of highly shared sequence variants was considered likely to be a technical artifact of the sequencing pipeline. The only immune exposure information available for the cohort was CMV serostatus. In this cohort, only TCR beta chains were sequenced, and detectable features were limited by the absence of alpha or paired-chain data. Most CMV-associated TCR beta chains appeared to be HLA-restricted in a later analysis, and the HLA associations seemed to be driven largely by CMV exposure. At a false discovery rate of 0.05, a later analysis linked fewer than 20,000 TCR beta sequences to specific HLA alleles. Three of the identified cytomegalovirus-associated TCR beta chains were confirmed in vitro to be specific for cytomegalovirus antigens. Because counts were too low, about 15 rarely observed V segments, including chromosome 9 orphons, were left out of the earlier analysis of 587 of the donors. V-gene and J-gene trimming of TCR beta chains was associated with a missense DCLRE1C variant in a later genetic analysis, and the association was replicated in an independent cohort. In a later analysis, HLA-associated TCR beta chains were found to be more clonally expanded and to have lower generation probabilities than equally common non-associated chains. Correlated functional status among segregating V segments might be attributable to linkage disequilibrium, but an unknown experimental factor could not be ruled out. The presence/absence analyses assumed that sequencing depth was roughly uniform across donors, and that assumption may not be true. Because HLA typing was unavailable for some donors at each locus, only the typed subset was used in association tests. A later genetic analysis reported fewer N-insertions in productive TCRs among donors in an Asian-associated ancestry cluster than the roughly 700-donor mean. Some IMGT-functional V segments, including TRBV6-2 and TRBV6-3, could not be distinguished by the 87-base-pair reads and were therefore excluded. In the study, approximately 160 TCR beta chains were listed as associated with cytomegalovirus.

The germline ends are 6 bases apart after V is trimmed by 1 base and J by 8 bases. CDR1 and CDR2, looked up from the germline V gene, are SGHVS and FNYEAQ. The CDR3 starts with the cysteine, ends with the phenylalanine, and has 12 residues. The sequence is cut down to CDR3 DNA, 36 bases in frame from base 1. For this clone: Its cognate antigen has yet to be identified. No base qualities exist here, and no much larger clone lies one base off it.

The library was built by means of the immunoSEQ multiplex PCR assay. For the multiplex PCR, a mixture combining 60 forward primers for TCR Vbeta segments and 13 reverse primers for TCR Jbeta segments was used. Amplification of the CDR3 region of rearranged TCR beta genes was performed with a multiplex PCR assay on genomic DNA. On the Illumina HiSeq System, the amplified TCR beta libraries were sequenced as 87-base-pair reads. The authors processed their data as follows. Across the 500 to 750 repertoires, a later analysis counted approximately 75 million unique TCR beta chains, 9 million to 14 million of which were shared by at least two donors. Raw reads were error-corrected and collapsed into unique sequences by a nearest-neighbor algorithm in which closely related sequences were merged to remove PCR and sequencing errors. CDR3 sequences were aligned to IMGT reference sequences to assign V, D and J gene segments. For a sequence to be retained, a match of at least six nucleotides to both a V gene segment and a J gene segment was required. A rearrangement counted as productive if the CDR3 had no stop codons and remained in frame with V and J, and every other rearrangement counted as non-productive. Following IMGT convention, CDR3 was defined as the stretch from the second conserved V-encoded cysteine to the conserved J-encoded phenylalanine. Sequences without an unambiguous match to a single V gene segment were excluded from the earlier analysis of about 640 of the donors. An earlier analysis of a few hundred of the donors called V segments functional above 56.7% productive rearrangements and segregating when the between-donor standard deviation exceeded 5%. A statistical classification framework was built to diagnose cytomegalovirus status from the catalog of TCR beta chain sequences. V and J gene assignment, in a later analysis, came from comparing TCR nucleotide sequences with IMGT/GENE-DB human TR gene sequences. The TCRdist pipeline was used in a later analysis to assign CDR3 sequences and most-parsimonious VDJ recombination scenarios. In a later analysis, each TCR beta chain was defined by its CDR3 amino acid sequence together with its V-gene family, and reads lacking a unique V-gene family were excluded. A later analysis removed 592 highly shared, low-generation-probability nucleotide sequences to deal with suspected cross-contamination and a sequencing artifact. For each public chain, a later analysis derived a clonal expansion index from normalized ranks of inferred template counts within each repertoire. Generation probabilities in a later analysis came from a VDJ recombination model fitted to out-of-frame rearrangements, and those results were checked against IGoR. In a later analysis, TCR-TCR, TCR-HLA and TCR-CMV co-occurrence was scored with hypergeometric tests, and a repertoire-size bias correction was applied to TCR pairs. In a later analysis, false discovery rates were estimated by permuting HLA or CMV assignments 20 times. In a later analysis, co-occurring TCRs were grouped using DBSCAN, with TCRdist sequence similarity added in when clustering inside HLA-allele-positive subsets. Repertoires with fewer than 30,000 or more than 120,000 public chains were left out of co-occurrence clustering, as were about 5 repertoires with anomalous nucleotide sharing. TCRdb provides this immuneACCESS table in a form limited to in-frame rearrangements. Some clones are lacking; in checked studies, under half of them reflect an unresolved V gene, and why the rest are absent is not known. The D gene and trimming were derived from the DNA, and the V and J assignments and clone size from that table. Recorded for this sample are some 100,000 clones; about four fifths of them occurred a single time. 11% to 15% of the sample belongs to the ten largest clones.

In total, approximately 700 healthy bone marrow donors made up the cohort. Cohort members were all nominally healthy when sampled, although unrecorded immune exposures were likely present. The donor tested CMV seropositive and was one of the 289 seropositive cohort members. Every donor gave a peripheral blood sample, and the peripheral blood mononuclear cells from that sample were used for TCR beta sequencing. Genomic DNA extraction from the blood cell samples was performed with the Qiagen DNeasy Blood Extraction Kit. The sample consisted of PBMCs. The rearranged segments are TRBV7-6 and TRBJ2-1; the D gene cannot be resolved reliably. This TCR came from a woman aged 70-85 years in good health and CMV-seropositive. The DNA sequence is TGTGCCAGCAGCTTAGGGAGTGATGAGCAGTTCTTC. This codes for CASSLGSDEQFF.